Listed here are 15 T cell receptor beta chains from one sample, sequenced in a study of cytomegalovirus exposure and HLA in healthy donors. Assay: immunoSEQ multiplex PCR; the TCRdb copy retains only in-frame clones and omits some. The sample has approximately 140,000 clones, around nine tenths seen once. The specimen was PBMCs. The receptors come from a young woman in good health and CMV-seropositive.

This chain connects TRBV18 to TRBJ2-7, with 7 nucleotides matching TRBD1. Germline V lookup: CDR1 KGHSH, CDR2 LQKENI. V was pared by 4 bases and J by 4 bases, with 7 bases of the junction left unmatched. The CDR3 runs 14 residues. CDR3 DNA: TGTGCCAGCTCACGCGACCGACAGGGTTACGAGCAGTACTTC. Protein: CASSRDRQGYEQYF.

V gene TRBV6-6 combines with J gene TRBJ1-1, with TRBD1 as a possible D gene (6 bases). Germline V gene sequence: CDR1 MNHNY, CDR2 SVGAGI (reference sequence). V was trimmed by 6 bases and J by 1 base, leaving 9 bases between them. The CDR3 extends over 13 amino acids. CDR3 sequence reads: CASRTTGNTEAFF. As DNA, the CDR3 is TGTGCCAGCAGGACGACAGGGAACACTGAAGCTTTCTTT.

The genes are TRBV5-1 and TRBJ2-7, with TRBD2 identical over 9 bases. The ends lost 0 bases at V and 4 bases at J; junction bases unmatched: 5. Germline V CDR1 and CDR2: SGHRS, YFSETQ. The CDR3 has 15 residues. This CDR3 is CASSLDPTSGYEQYF. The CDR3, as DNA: TGCGCCAGCAGCTTGGACCCAACTAGCGGGTACGAGCAGTACTTC.

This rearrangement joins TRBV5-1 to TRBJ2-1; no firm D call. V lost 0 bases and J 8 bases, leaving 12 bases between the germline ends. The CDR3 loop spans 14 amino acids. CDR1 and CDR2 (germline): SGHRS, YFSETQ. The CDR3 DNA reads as TGCGCCAGCAGCTTGGCGATAGGTGACTATGAGCAGTTCTTC. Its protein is CASSLAIGDYEQFF.

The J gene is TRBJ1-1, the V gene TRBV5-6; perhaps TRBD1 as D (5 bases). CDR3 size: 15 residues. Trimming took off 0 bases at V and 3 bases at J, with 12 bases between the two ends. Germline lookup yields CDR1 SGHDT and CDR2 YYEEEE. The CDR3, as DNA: TGTGCCAGCAGCTTGGCGGGGACTCGTTACACTGAAGCTTTCTTT. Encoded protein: CASSLAGTRYTEAFF.

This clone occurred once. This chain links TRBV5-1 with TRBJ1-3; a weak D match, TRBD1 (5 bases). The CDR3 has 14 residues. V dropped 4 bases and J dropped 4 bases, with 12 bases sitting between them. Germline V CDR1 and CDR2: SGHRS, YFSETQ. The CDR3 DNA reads TGCGCCAGCAGCCTGGGGCAGTCAGGAAACACCATATATTTT. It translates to CASSLGQSGNTIYF.

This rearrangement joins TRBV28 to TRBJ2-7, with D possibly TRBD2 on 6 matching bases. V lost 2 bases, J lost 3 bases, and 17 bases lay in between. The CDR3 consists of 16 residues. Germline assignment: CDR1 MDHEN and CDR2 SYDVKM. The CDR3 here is CASSLRLGEANYEQYF. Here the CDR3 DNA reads TGTGCCAGCAGTTTAAGGTTGGGGGAGGCCAACTACGAGCAGTACTTC.

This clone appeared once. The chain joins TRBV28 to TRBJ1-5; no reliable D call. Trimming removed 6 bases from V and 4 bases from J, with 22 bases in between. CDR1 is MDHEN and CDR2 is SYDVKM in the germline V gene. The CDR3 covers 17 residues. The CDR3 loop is CASSLLFSRTDNQPQHF. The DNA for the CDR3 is TGTGCCAGCAGCCTTCTATTTTCTCGTACAGATAATCAGCCCCAGCATTTT.

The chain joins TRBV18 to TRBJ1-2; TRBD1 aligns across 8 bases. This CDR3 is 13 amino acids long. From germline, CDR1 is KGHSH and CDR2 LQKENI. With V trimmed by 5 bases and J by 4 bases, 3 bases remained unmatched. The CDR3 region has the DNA TGTGCCAGCTCAACCGACAGGGGCTATGGCTACACCTTC. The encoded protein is CASSTDRGYGYTF.

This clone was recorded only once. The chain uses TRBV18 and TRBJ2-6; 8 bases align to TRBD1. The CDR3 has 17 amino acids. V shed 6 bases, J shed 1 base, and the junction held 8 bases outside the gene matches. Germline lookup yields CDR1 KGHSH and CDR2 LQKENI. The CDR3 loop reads CASSSGNRGSGANVLTF. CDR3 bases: TGTGCCAGCTCGTCGGGTAACAGGGGGTCTGGGGCCAACGTCCTGACTTTC.

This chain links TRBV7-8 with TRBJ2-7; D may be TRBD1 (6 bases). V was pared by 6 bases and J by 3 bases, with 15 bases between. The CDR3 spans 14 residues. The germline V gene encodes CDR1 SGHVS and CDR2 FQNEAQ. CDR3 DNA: TGTGCCAGCAGTCTAGGGACATCTAACTACGAGCAGTACTTC. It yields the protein CASSLGTSNYEQYF.

The CDR3 coding sequence is TGTGCCTGGAGTGTTGGACAGGGCTATGGCTACACCTTC. Its translation is CAWSVGQGYGYTF. The gene calls are TRBV30 and TRBJ1-2, with 8 nucleotides matching TRBD1. The J segment lost 4 bases and the V segment lost 0 bases, leaving 1 base of the junction unmatched. The V gene's germline CDR1 is GTSNPN and CDR2 SVGIG (reference sequence). The CDR3 sequence is 13 residues long. The full variable domain, its missing parts supplied by reference TRBV30 and TRBJ1-2, is SQTIHQWPATLVQPVGSPLSLECTVEGTSNPNLYWYRQAAGRGLQLLFYSVGIGQISSEVPQNLSASRPQDRQFILSSKKLLLSDSGFYLCAWSVGQGYGYTFGSGTRLTVV.

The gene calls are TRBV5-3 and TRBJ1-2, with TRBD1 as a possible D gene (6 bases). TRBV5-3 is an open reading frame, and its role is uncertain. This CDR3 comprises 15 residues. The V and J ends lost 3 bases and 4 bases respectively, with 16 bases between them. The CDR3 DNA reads TGTGCCAGAAGCTGGGGAGAGACAGGTCCCTATGGCTACACCTTC. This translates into CARSWGETGPYGYTF.

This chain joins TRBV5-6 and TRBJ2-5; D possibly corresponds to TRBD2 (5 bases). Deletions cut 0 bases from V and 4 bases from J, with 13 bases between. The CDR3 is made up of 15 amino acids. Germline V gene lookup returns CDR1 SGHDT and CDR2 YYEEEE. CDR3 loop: CASSLATRELETQYF. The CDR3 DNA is TGTGCCAGCAGCTTGGCCACTCGGGAATTAGAGACCCAGTACTTC.

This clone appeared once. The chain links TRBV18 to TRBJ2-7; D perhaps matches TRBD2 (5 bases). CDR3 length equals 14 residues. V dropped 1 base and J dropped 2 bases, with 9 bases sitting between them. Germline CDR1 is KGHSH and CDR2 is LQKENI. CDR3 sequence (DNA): TGTGCCAGCTCACCACTACCGGGGACCTACGAGCAGTACTTC. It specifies CASSPLPGTYEQYF.